The 7 T cell receptor beta chains given below trace back to one sample, sequenced in a study of blood T cell repertoires in COVID-19. The data were produced by immunoSEQ multiplex PCR, yet TCRdb's version contains in-frame clones alone and is incomplete. The sample carries around 250,000 clones, over 80% recorded once. What was sequenced was PBMCs or T cells enriched from blood (not recorded which). The origin of the receptors is a human donor in a cohort exposed to, infected with or recovered from COVID-19 (not recorded which). The donor label of this sample is uncertain.

With respect to this clone: The sample has other DNA sequences that encode this CDR3 too. The chain employs TRBV7-9 and TRBJ1-2, with TRBD1 matching over 9 bases. The CDR3 loop spans 13 amino acids. The germline CDR1 and CDR2 sequences are SEHNR and FQNEAQ (reference sequence). J was trimmed by 7 bases and V by 5 bases; bases with no gene match: 5. CDR3 sequence (DNA): TGTGCCAGCAGCCCACAGGGGGCGGGTGGCTACACCTTC. As protein: CASSPQGAGGYTF.

This sequence joins TRBV29-1 and TRBJ1-1, with D perhaps TRBD1 (5 bases). V was pared by 5 bases and J by 2 bases, with 12 bases between. The CDR3 loop spans 13 amino acids. CDR1 is SQVTM, CDR2 ANQGSEA, per germline. The CDR3 is CSVIRTQNTEAFF. CDR3 DNA sequence: TGCAGCGTTATTAGGACACAAAACACTGAAGCTTTCTTT.

The chain joins TRBV19 to TRBJ1-2, with TRBD1 as a possible D gene (6 bases). Looked up from germline, CDR1 is LNHDA and CDR2 is SQIVND (reference sequence). This CDR3 has 15 amino acids. Trimming pared 7 bases from V and 8 bases from J, leaving 23 bases between. Written as DNA, the CDR3 is TGTGCCAGTAATTGGGGGGGCCGAAAGCCAGGCGGCTACACCTTC. Its protein product is CASNWGGRKPGGYTF.

V is TRBV24-1 and J is TRBJ1-4, with 8 bases that match TRBD1. From germline, CDR1 is KGHDR and CDR2 SFDVKD. The CDR3 is 15 amino acids. The junction had 3 bases not matched to a gene; V was cut back by 4 bases and J by 3 bases. In DNA form, the CDR3 reads TGTGCCACCAGTGACCAGGGGGCCGCTAATGAAAAACTGTTTTTT. Protein product: CATSDQGAANEKLFF.

The chain links TRBV2 to TRBJ1-2; 8 bases agree with TRBD1. The CDR3 contains 14 residues. V was pared by 10 bases and J by 1 base, with 8 bases of the junction left unmatched. CDR1 is SNHLY and CDR2 is FYNNEI in the germline V gene. In nucleotides, the CDR3 is TGTGCCACCCTCCGGGACAGGATTAACTATGGCTACACCTTC. Translated, it gives CATLRDRINYGYTF.

The chain links TRBV7-2 to TRBJ1-2; D unclear. There are 14 residues in the CDR3. Trimming took 6 bases from V and 4 from J, leaving 15 bases between them. Germline CDR1 reads SGHTA; CDR2 reads FQGNSA. The CDR3 nucleotides are TGTGCCAGCAGTCCCCCCCCCAGCGCCTATGGCTACACCTTC. Translation: CASSPPPSAYGYTF.

The rearrangement joins TRBV30 to TRBJ1-2; D gene uncertain. The length of the CDR3 is 13 residues. V was cut by 0 bases and J by 4 bases, with 9 bases left in between. CDR1 GTSNPN and CDR2 SVGIG come from the germline V gene (reference sequence). The CDR3: CAWSVGLLYGYTF. In nucleotides, the CDR3 is TGTGCCTGGAGTGTCGGTCTTCTCTATGGCTACACCTTC.